The clone carrying this T cell receptor (beta chain) has just a few counts. In the original workflow: For nucleated cells, counts were estimated from reference gene primer amplification. Only in-frame clones appear in the TCRdb table, and some are missing; sequencing was by immunoSEQ multiplex PCR. V and J calls and clone size follow that table, whereas D and trimming were derived from the DNA. Altogether over 250,000 clones are present, roughly 77% being singletons, with the ten largest covering around 3.4%. The sample originates from a study of blood T cell repertoires in COVID-19. In the study overall: From the United States, Italy and Spain came samples of acute and convalescent COVID-19. The analysed material was cDNA or gDNA that came from T cells, B-cell-depleted T cells, or PBMCs.

Germline loops: CDR1 SGHNT, CDR2 YYREEE (reference sequence). Trimming at V came to 4 bases and at J to 5 bases, leaving 9 bases not matched to a gene. CDR3 length equals 15 residues. The chain combines TRBV5-4 with TRBJ1-1, with 9 bases lining up with TRBD1. The clonotype was recovered from a woman older than 75 with acute or convalescent COVID-19. The sample consisted of peripheral blood. CDR3 coding DNA: TGTGCCAGCAGCCCGCCGACAGGGGGGGGGACTGAAGCTTTCTTT. Amino acids: CASSPPTGGGTEAFF. Full variable domain (remainder filled in from reference TRBV5-4 and TRBJ1-1): ETGVTQSPTHLIKTRGQQVTLRCSSQSGHNTVSWYQQALGQGPQFIFQYYREEENGRGNFPPRFSGLQFPNYSSELNVNALELDDSALYLCASSPPTGGGTEAFFGQGTRLTVV.